The 10 T cell receptor beta chains presented below share a single source sample, sequenced in a study of beta chain features in type 1 diabetes. Study-wide results and limits: A moderate, significant TCRB CDR3 shortening appeared in type 1 diabetes across four CD4+ subsets.

No antigen has been identified for these receptors. TCRB transcripts that were expressed got sequenced, as all of the isolated RNA had been reverse transcribed. Assay: immunoSEQ multiplex PCR; the TCRdb copy retains only in-frame clones and omits some. This sample has about 650,000 clones, with 9.5% to 15% found just once. Specimen: naive CD4+ T cells from blood. All receptors derive from a man aged 25 to 40 with type 1 diabetes.

This sequence joins TRBV4-1 and TRBJ1-1; D call uncertain. V lost 2 bases to trimming and J lost 2 bases, with 18 bases between them. Germline V gene data show CDR1 as MGHRA and CDR2 as YSYEKL. The CDR3 totals 17 residues. The CDR3 region has the DNA TGCGCCAGCAGCCAATTGGGTGGTACTGTGATAAACACTGAAGCTTTCTTT. Its translation: CASSQLGGTVINTEAFF.

The chain joins TRBV5-1 to TRBJ1-1, with TRBD1 identical over 8 bases. The CDR3 sequence is 14 residues long. Trimming cost V 2 bases and J 3 bases; bases outside gene matches: 3. Germline V gene data show CDR1 as SGHRS and CDR2 as YFSETQ. CDR3 protein: CASSFQGADTEAFF. DNA of the CDR3: TGCGCCAGCAGCTTCCAGGGGGCGGACACTGAAGCTTTCTTT.

The chain recombines TRBV4-2 with TRBJ2-7, with D unresolved. The germline V gene encodes CDR1 LGHNA and CDR2 YNFKEQ. V lost 0 bases to trimming and J lost 0 bases, with 6 bases between them. The CDR3 sequence is 14 residues long. The CDR3 coding sequence is TGTGCCAGCAGCCAAGAGTATATCTCCTACGAGCAGTACTTC. It specifies CASSQEYISYEQYF.

The V and J genes are TRBV18 and TRBJ2-5, with no clear D. CDR3 size: 13 residues. The germline V gene has CDR1 KGHSH and CDR2 LQKENI. Trimming removed 4 bases at V and 1 base at J, with 7 bases between. The CDR3 loop reads CASSLSLQETQYF. The CDR3 DNA is TGTGCCAGCTCACTCAGCCTCCAAGAGACCCAGTACTTC.

In its sample, this clone was seen a few times. The chain couples TRBV14 to TRBJ2-3, with 7 positions matching TRBD1. V lost 4 bases and J lost 9; bases outside the gene matches: 13. Per the germline V gene, CDR1 is SGHDN and CDR2 is FVKESK. The CDR3 loop spans 15 amino acids. The CDR3 loop is CASSLLGTETGTQYF. DNA for the CDR3: TGTGCCAGCAGCCTACTCGGGACAGAGACGGGAACGCAGTATTTT.

The chain carries TRBV29-1 and TRBJ1-5; weak D call: TRBD1 (5 bases). Deletions cut 4 bases from V and 5 bases from J, with 18 bases between. CDR3 size: 15 residues. Germline V lookup: CDR1 SQVTM, CDR2 ANQGSEA. The CDR3 DNA reads TGCAGCGTTGGTCTTTCGACAGCAGCAGATCAGCCCCAGCATTTT. Protein: CSVGLSTAADQPQHF.

A few counts support this clone. The chain couples TRBV28 to TRBJ2-2; D tentatively fits TRBD1 or TRBD2 (5 bases each). Between the trimmed V and J ends, which lost 1 base and 1 base, there was a span of 10 bases. This CDR3 has 16 amino acids. Germline-derived CDR1 and CDR2 are MDHEN and SYDVKM. The CDR3 region has the DNA TGTGCCAGCAGTTTATTAGGGACGGGGAACACCGGGGAGCTGTTTTTT. Its translation: CASSLLGTGNTGELFF.

The chain combines TRBV4-2 with TRBJ2-3; 8 bases are shared with TRBD1. In germline, CDR1 is LGHNA, CDR2 YNFKEQ. The CDR3 has 15 residues. Losses at the gene ends were 0 bases for V and 3 bases for J; bases not matched to a gene: 2. The CDR3 protein is CASSQERTGTDTQYF. CDR3 nucleotide sequence: TGTGCCAGCAGCCAAGAAAGGACAGGGACAGATACGCAGTATTTT.

In this sample, this clone turned up a few times. The chain joins TRBV7-2 to TRBJ2-1; D is possibly TRBD2 (5 bases). Germline-derived CDR1 and CDR2 are SGHTA and FQGNSA. CDR3 length equals 14 residues. Trimming took off 7 bases at V and 2 bases at J, with 12 bases between the two ends. The CDR3 DNA follows: TGTGCCAGCACCCTCGCCGGGACCTACAATGAGCAGTTCTTC. This codes for CASTLAGTYNEQFF.

The rearrangement links TRBV13 to TRBJ2-7; D uncertain. The CDR3 contains 12 residues. The V gene lost 8 bases and the J gene lost 2 bases, with 10 bases spanning the gap. Germline V gene lookup returns CDR1 PRHDT and CDR2 FYEKMQ (reference sequence). The DNA for the CDR3 is TGTGCCAGCTCAGGCGGACCCTACGAGCAGTACTTC. Translation: CASSGGPYEQYF.